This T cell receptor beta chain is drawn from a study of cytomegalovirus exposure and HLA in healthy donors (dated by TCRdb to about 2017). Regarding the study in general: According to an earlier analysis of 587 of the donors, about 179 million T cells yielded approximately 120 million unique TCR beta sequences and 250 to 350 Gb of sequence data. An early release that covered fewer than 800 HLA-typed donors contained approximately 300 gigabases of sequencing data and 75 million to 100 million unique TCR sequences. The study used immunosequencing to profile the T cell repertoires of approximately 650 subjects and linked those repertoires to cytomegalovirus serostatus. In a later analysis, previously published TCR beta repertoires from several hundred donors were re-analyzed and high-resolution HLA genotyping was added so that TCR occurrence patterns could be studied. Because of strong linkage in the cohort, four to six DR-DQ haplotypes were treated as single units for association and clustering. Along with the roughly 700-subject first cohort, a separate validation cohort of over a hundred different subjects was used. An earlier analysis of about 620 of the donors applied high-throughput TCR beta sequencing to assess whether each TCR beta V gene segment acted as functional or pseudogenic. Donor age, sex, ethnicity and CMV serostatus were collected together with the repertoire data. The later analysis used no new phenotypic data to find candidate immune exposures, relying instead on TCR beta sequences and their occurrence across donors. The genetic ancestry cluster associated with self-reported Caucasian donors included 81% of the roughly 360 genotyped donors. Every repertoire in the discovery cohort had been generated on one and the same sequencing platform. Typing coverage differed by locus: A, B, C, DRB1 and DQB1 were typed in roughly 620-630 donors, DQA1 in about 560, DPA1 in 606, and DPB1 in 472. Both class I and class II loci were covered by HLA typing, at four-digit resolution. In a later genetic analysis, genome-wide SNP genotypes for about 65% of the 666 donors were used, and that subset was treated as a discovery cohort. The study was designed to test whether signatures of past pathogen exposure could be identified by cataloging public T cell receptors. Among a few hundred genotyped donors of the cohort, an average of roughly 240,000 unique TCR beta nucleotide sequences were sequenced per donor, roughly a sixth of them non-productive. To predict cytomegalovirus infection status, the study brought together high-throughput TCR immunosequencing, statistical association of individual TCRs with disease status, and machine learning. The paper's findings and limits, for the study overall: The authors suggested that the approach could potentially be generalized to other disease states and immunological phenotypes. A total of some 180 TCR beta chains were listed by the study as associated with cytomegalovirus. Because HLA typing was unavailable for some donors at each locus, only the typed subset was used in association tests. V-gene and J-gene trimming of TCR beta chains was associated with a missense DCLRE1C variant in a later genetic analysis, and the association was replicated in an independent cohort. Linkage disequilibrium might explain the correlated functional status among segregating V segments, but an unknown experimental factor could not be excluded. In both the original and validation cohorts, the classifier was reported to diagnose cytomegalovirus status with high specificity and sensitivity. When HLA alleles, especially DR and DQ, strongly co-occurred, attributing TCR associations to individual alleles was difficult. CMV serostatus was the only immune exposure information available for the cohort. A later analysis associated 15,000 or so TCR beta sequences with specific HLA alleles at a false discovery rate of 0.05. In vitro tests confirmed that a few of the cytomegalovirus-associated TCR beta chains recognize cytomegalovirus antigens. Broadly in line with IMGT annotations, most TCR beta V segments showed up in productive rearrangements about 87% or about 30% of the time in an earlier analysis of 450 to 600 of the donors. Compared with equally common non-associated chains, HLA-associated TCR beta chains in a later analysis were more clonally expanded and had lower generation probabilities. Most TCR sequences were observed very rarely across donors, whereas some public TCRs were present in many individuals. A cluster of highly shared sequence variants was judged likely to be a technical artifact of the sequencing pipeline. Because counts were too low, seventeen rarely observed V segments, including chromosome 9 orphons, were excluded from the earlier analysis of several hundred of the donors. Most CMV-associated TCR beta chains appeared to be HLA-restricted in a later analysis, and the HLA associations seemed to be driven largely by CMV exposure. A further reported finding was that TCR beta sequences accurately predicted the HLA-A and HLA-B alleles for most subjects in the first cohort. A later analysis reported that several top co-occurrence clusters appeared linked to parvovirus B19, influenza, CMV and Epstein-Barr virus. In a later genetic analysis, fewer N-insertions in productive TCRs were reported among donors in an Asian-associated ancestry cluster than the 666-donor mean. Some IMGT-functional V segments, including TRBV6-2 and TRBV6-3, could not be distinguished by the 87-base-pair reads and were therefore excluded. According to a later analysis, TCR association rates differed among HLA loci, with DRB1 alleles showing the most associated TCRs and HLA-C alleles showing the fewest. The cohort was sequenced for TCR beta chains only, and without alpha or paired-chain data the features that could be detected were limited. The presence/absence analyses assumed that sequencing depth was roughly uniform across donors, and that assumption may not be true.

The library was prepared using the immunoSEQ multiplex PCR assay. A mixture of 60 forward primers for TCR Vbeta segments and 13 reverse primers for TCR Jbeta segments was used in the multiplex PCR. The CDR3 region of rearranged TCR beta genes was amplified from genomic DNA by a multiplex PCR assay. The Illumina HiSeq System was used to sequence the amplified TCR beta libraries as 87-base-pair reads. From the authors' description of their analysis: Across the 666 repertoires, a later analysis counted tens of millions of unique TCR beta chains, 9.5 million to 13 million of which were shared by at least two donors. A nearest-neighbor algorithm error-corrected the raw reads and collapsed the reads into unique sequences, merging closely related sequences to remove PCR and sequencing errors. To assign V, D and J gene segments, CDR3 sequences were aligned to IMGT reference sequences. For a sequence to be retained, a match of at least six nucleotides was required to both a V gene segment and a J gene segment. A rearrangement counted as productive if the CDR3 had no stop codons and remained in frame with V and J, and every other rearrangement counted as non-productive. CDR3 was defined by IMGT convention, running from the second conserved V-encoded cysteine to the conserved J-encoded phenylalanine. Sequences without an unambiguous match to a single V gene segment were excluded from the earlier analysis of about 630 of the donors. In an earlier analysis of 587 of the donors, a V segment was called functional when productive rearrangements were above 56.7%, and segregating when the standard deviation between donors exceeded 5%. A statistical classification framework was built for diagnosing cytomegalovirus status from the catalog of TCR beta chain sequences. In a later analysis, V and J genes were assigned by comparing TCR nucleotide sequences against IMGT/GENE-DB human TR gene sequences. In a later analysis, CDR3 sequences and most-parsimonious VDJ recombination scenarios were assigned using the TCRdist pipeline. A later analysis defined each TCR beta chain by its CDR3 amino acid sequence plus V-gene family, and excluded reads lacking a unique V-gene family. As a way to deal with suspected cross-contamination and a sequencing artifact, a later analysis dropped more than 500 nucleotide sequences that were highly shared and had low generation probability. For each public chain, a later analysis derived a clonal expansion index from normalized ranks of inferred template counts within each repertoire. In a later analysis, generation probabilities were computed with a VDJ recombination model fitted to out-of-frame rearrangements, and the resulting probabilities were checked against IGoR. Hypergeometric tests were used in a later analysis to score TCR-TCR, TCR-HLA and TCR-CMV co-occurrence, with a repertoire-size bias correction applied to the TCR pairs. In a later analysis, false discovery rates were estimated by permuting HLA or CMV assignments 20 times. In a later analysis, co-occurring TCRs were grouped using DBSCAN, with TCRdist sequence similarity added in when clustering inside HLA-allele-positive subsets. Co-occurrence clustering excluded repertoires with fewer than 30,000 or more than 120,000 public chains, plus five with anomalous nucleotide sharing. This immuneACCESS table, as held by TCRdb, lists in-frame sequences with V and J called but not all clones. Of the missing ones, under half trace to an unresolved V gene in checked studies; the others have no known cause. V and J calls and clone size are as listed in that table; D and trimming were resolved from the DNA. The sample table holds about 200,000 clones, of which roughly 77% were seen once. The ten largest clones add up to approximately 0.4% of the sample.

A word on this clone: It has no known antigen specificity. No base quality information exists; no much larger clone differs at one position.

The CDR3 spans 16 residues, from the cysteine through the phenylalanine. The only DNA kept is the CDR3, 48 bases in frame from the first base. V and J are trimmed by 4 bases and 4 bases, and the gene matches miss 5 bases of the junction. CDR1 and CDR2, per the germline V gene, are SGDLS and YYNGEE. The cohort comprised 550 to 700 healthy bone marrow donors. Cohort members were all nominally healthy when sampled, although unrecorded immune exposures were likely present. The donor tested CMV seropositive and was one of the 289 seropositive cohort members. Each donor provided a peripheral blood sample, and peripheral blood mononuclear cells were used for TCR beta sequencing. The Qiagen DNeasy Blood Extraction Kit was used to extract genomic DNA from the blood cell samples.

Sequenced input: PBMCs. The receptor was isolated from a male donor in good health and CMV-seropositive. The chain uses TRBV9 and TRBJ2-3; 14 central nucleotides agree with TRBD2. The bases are TGTGCCAGCAGCCGAACGACTAGCGGGGGGGCAGATACGCAGTATTTT. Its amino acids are CASSRTTSGGADTQYF.